The 6 T cell receptor beta chains presented below share a single source sample, sequenced in a study of shared clonotypes between healthy human individuals. Naive-designated CD8 cells lacked CD45RO, were positively enriched for CCR7, and omitted terminally differentiated effector memory CD45RA+ cells. Measured with immunoSEQ multiplex PCR; TCRdb has only the in-frame clones, and not every one. The sample gives about 680,000 clones, about 91% of which show up once; approximately 24% is in the top ten. The sample taken for sequencing was naive CD8+ T cells sorted from blood. The receptors shown here come from a man aged 30 to 39 in good health.

V is TRBV6-1 and J is TRBJ2-3; 8 nucleotides align to TRBD2. The CDR3 has 15 amino acids. Germline loops: CDR1 MNHNS, CDR2 SASEGT. V was pared by 2 bases and J by 4 bases, with 5 bases of the junction left unmatched. DNA of the CDR3: TGTGCCAGCAGTGAACGGCGGGAGGTCCCAGATACGCAGTATTTT. Protein sequence: CASSERREVPDTQYF.

This CDR3 reads CASSQTGNDYGYTF. The CDR3, as DNA: TGTGCCAGCAGCCAGACAGGGAATGATTATGGCTACACCTTC. This chain uses TRBV14 with TRBJ1-2; 7 nucleotides line up with TRBD1. The V gene's germline CDR1 is SGHDN and CDR2 FVKESK. The CDR3 extends over 14 amino acids. V shed 3 bases, J shed 5 bases, and the junction held 6 bases outside the gene matches. The full variable domain, in which reference TRBV14 and TRBJ1-2 provide the parts outside the CDR3, is EAGVTQFPSHSVIEKGQTVTLRCDPISGHDNLYWYRRVMGKEIKFLLHFVKESKQDESGMPNNRFLAERTGGTYSTLKVQPAELEDSGVYFCASSQTGNDYGYTFGSGTRLTVV.

Remarks on this clone: Other DNA sequences from this sample encode an identical CDR3 as well. The genes are TRBV27 and TRBJ2-7; D is unclear. Germline CDR1 and CDR2: MNHEY and SMNVEV (reference sequence). This CDR3 has 13 amino acids. V was clipped by 3 bases and J by 0 bases, with 6 bases between them. In DNA form, the CDR3 reads TGTGCCAGCAGTTTCGCCAGCTCCTACGAGCAGTACTTC. Protein: CASSFASSYEQYF.

The chain has TRBV6-6 and TRBJ1-1, with TRBD1 identical over 11 bases. Looked up from germline, CDR1 is MNHNY and CDR2 is SVGAGI (reference sequence). CDR3 size: 13 residues. J lost 11 bases, V lost 2 bases, and 4 bases had no gene match. DNA for the CDR3: TGTGCCAGCAGTTACGAGGGACAGGGGGACGCTTTCTTT. This codes for CASSYEGQGDAFF.

In its sample, this clone was seen a few times. J is TRBJ2-1 and V is TRBV27; either TRBD1 or TRBD2 may supply D (5 bases each). The CDR3 totals 14 residues. Trimming shortened V by 4 bases and J by 9 bases, and 16 bases separated the two germline ends. Germline V gene sequence: CDR1 MNHEY, CDR2 SMNVEV (reference sequence). The CDR3 nucleotides read TGTGCCAGCAGTTCGGGGCGTGGGTTAGGTGAGCAGTTCTTC. Translation: CASSSGRGLGEQFF.

This chain connects TRBV6-5 to TRBJ2-3; D ambiguous. The V gene's germline CDR1 is MNHEY and CDR2 SVGAGI. CDR3 length equals 13 residues. With 0 bases removed from V and 3 bases from J, the gap between germline ends came to 4 bases. As DNA, the CDR3 is TGTGCCAGCAGTTACTCAAAGACAGATACGCAGTATTTT. Translated, it gives CASSYSKTDTQYF.